The 16 T cell receptor beta chains below come from one sample, sequenced in a study of blood T cell repertoires in COVID-19. Generated by immunoSEQ multiplex PCR, the TCRdb table keeps only in-frame clones and is missing some. The data show 150,000 to 200,000 clones, with over 85% seen just once and roughly 2.1% held by the top ten. Sequencing was carried out using peripheral blood. The receptors originated from a woman aged 55-69 years with COVID-19, enrolled during active disease.

V and J are TRBV7-2 and TRBJ2-7; 8 nucleotides match TRBD2. This CDR3 has 19 residues. The V and J ends lost 5 bases and 0 bases, in that order; junction bases with no gene match: 18. CDR1 SGHTA and CDR2 FQGNSA come from the germline V gene. This CDR3 is CASSARRFGSGAPSYEQYF. DNA for the CDR3: TGTGCCAGCAGCGCCCGCCGGTTTGGTAGCGGGGCCCCCTCCTACGAGCAGTACTTC.

The rearrangement links TRBV19 to TRBJ1-3; D uncertain. Trimming took off 3 bases at V and 3 bases at J, with 12 bases between the two ends. CDR1 is LNHDA and CDR2 is SQIVND in the germline V gene (reference sequence). The CDR3 has 15 residues. The CDR3 DNA is TGTGCCAGTAGTATTGGCCAGGCGGGTGGAAACACCATATATTTT. Translation gives CASSIGQAGGNTIYF.

The sample holds one count of this clone. The rearrangement joins TRBV9 to TRBJ1-3; D is uncertain. The CDR3 length is 14 residues. The V and J ends lost 3 bases and 2 bases respectively, with 9 bases between them. The germline CDR1 and CDR2 sequences are SGDLS and YYNGEE. In DNA form, the CDR3 reads TGTGCCAGCAGCGCGTCCCGTCCTGGAAACACCATATATTTT. It specifies CASSASRPGNTIYF.

The V gene is TRBV3-1 (or the pseudogene TRBV3-2), the J gene TRBJ2-3; a possible D gene is TRBD2 (6 bases). CDR3 length: 15 residues. Between the trimmed V and J ends, which lost 4 bases and 7 bases, there was a span of 18 bases. Germline V CDR1 and CDR2: LGHDT, YNNKEL (reference sequence). CDR3 DNA sequence: TGTGCCAGCAGCCTACCAGGTGCGGGGCAGTATACGCAGTATTTT. Translating gives CASSLPGAGQYTQYF.

This chain connects TRBV5-4 to TRBJ2-5; no reliable D call. V was trimmed by 2 bases and J by 3 bases, leaving 8 bases between them. Germline-derived CDR1 and CDR2 are SGHNT and YYREEE (reference sequence). The CDR3 length is 13 residues. CDR3 protein: CASSFWLKETQYF. CDR3 sequence (DNA): TGTGCCAGCAGCTTCTGGCTGAAAGAGACCCAGTACTTC.

The chain is built from TRBV27 and TRBJ1-5, with TRBD1 identical over 8 bases. The CDR3 length is 15 residues. The germline CDR1 and CDR2 sequences are MNHEY and SMNVEV (reference sequence). V was pared by 4 bases and J by 6 bases, with 8 bases of the junction left unmatched. The CDR3 coding sequence is TGTGCCAGCAGTTCCCTGACAGGGGTAGGTCAGCCCCAGCATTTT. Translation: CASSSLTGVGQPQHF.

The chain uses TRBV27 and TRBJ1-4, with D unresolved. From germline, CDR1 is MNHEY and CDR2 SMNVEV (reference sequence). With 6 bases removed from V and 5 bases from J, the gap between germline ends came to 7 bases. The CDR3 contains 12 residues. CDR3 residues: CASRRGNEKLFF. The CDR3 coding sequence is TGTGCCAGCAGGCGAGGGAATGAAAAACTGTTTTTT.

V and J are TRBV18 and TRBJ1-2, with D maybe TRBD1 (6 bases). The germline V gene has CDR1 KGHSH and CDR2 LQKENI. Trimming pared 2 bases from V and 6 bases from J, leaving 16 bases between. This CDR3 is built from 15 residues. The CDR3 is CASSPLVRGGDGYTF. CDR3 coding DNA: TGTGCCAGCTCACCATTGGTCAGGGGTGGAGATGGCTACACCTTC.

The chain is built from TRBV2 and TRBJ2-5; 9 bases map to TRBD1. Losses at the gene ends were 6 bases for V and 1 base for J; bases not matched to a gene: 9. This CDR3 is built from 16 residues. The germline V gene encodes CDR1 SNHLY and CDR2 FYNNEI. The CDR3 nucleotides are TGTGCCAGCAGGCGGACAGGGGTGTTTATCCAAGAGACCCAGTACTTC. Translating gives CASRRTGVFIQETQYF.

This rearrangement joins TRBV10-3 to TRBJ2-2, with D possibly matching TRBD1 (6 bases). Between the trimmed V and J ends, which lost 2 bases and 6 bases, there was a span of 10 bases. CDR3 length: 14 residues. CDR1 is ENHRY, CDR2 SYGVKD, per germline. CDR3 sequence: CAISEHRDAGELFF. The CDR3 DNA sequence: TGTGCCATCAGTGAGCACAGGGATGCCGGGGAGCTGTTTTTT.

Notes on this clone: Other DNA sequences in this specimen translate into the identical CDR3. The gene calls are TRBV6-2 or TRBV6-3 and TRBJ1-2; TRBD1 is a possible D gene (5 bases). This CDR3 is built from 13 residues. Trimming removed 5 bases at V and 2 bases at J, with 9 bases between. The germline gives CDR1 MNHEY, CDR2 SVGEGT. CDR3 DNA sequence: TGTGCCAGCAGTCCCGACAGAAACTATGGCTACACCTTC. Its protein product is CASSPDRNYGYTF.

This chain connects TRBV6-2 or TRBV6-3 to TRBJ2-5, with 8 positions matching TRBD2. J gave up 4 bases and V 0 bases, and 13 bases lay outside the gene matches. The CDR3 has 18 amino acids. The germline CDR1 and CDR2 sequences are MNHEY and SVGEGT. The CDR3 sequence is CASSYSDSGGPFLETQYF. CDR3 bases: TGTGCCAGCAGTTACTCGGATTCGGGGGGGCCGTTCTTAGAGACCCAGTACTTC.

J is TRBJ2-1 and V is TRBV6-4; TRBD2 aligns across 14 bases. V dropped 8 bases and J dropped 8; count of bases not matched to a gene: 11. The CDR3 contains 16 residues. The germline gives CDR1 MRHNA, CDR2 SNTAGT. CDR3 sequence reads: CASGGLAGGPSHEQFF. The CDR3 region has the DNA TGTGCCAGCGGAGGACTAGCGGGGGGCCCCTCTCATGAGCAGTTCTTC.

This chain joins TRBV5-6 and TRBJ1-2, with 8 positions matching TRBD1. Germline CDR1 SGHDT, CDR2 YYEEEE. This CDR3 has 16 residues. V shed 2 bases, J shed 6 bases, and the junction held 12 bases outside the gene matches. The CDR3 sequence is CASSFVDRVFWDGYTF. The CDR3 region has the DNA TGTGCCAGCAGCTTTGTGGACAGGGTATTTTGGGATGGCTACACCTTC.

This sequence joins TRBV2 and TRBJ2-7; TRBD2 matches 12 bases. Germline values: CDR1 SNHLY, CDR2 FYNNEI. The length of the CDR3 is 14 residues. V was pared by 8 bases and J by 5 bases, with 7 bases of the junction left unmatched. The CDR3 here is CASGASGGVHEQYF. CDR3 coding DNA: TGTGCCAGCGGAGCTAGCGGGGGGGTCCACGAGCAGTACTTC.

The chain recombines TRBV2 with TRBJ1-1, with D tentatively TRBD1 (5 bases). The V and J ends lost 7 bases and 6 bases respectively, with 15 bases between them. CDR3 length equals 13 residues. Germline V gene lookup returns CDR1 SNHLY and CDR2 FYNNEI. The CDR3 loop reads CASILLGGAEAFF. The CDR3 nucleotides are TGTGCCAGCATCCTATTGGGAGGGGCTGAAGCTTTCTTT.